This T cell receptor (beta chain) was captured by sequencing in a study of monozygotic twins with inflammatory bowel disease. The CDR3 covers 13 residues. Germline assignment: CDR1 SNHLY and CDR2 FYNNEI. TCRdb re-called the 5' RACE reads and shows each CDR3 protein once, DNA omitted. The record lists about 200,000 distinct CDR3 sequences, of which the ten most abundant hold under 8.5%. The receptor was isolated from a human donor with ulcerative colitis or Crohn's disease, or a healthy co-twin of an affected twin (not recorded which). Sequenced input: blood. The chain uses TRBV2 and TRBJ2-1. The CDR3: CASSDASYNEQFF.